This T cell receptor beta chain was captured by sequencing in a study of shared clonotypes between healthy human individuals. Every one of the donors was a Caucasian adult that lived in Nashville, Tennessee. A remark on this clone: Its antigen is undetermined.

Study-wide points: Unshared clonotypes carried lower generation probabilities than those common to all four donors. Sequencing depth was expected to affect clonotype sharing among donors.

This CDR3 has 11 residues. The J segment lost 14 bases and the V segment lost 4 bases, leaving 3 bases of the junction unmatched. Per germline, CDR1 MGHDK and CDR2 SYGVNS. Generated by immunoSEQ multiplex PCR, the TCRdb table keeps only in-frame clones and is missing some. The table shows fewer than 3 million clones, with less than 95% occurring only once. The sequence came from a man in his late teens or twenties in good health. Some clones in this sample may be carry-over from other donors' samples. The chain employs TRBV25-1 and TRBJ2-4; 9 bases are shared with TRBD1. Specimen: naive CD4+ T cells from PBMCs. The sample's subset: CD45RA+ positively selected. In nucleotides, the CDR3 is TGTGCCAGCAGTGCCCGGGACAGGGAGTACTTC. Amino acids: CASSARDREYF.